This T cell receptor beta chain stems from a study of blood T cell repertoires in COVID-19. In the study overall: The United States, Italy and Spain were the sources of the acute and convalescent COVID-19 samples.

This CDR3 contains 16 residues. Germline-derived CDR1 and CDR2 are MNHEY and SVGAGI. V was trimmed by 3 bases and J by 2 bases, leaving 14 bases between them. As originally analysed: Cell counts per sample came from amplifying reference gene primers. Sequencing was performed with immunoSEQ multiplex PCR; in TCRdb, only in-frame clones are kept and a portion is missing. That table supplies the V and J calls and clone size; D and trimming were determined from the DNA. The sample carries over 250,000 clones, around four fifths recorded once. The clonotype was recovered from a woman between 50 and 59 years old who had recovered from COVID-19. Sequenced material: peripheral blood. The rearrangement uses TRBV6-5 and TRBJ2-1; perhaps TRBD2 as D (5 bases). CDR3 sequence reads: CASSYLMSGTYNEQFF. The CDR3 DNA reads TGTGCCAGCAGTTATCTTATGAGCGGAACCTACAATGAGCAGTTCTTC.